Sequencing of this T cell receptor beta chain was carried out in a study of T cell responses to AZD1222 COVID-19 vaccine. Study conclusions and caveats: Researchers took repertoire samples only after the peak T cell response had come. Spike-wide coverage was observed for vaccine-associated CD4 TCRs, with dominant responses at 160-218 and 743-854.

Clones were read by immunoSEQ multiplex PCR, and TCRdb kept only the in-frame ones, dropping some. The table has approximately 140,000 clones, 90% seen once; the top ten hold roughly 1.7%. Researchers grouped second doses given at about 4 or about 12 weeks into one pool. Comment on this clone: Its antigen remains unidentified.

The sample here was peripheral blood, taken 28 days after the second AZD1222 dose. The origin of this receptor is an adult who received the AZD1222 COVID-19 vaccine.

The CDR3 bases are TGTGCCAGCAGCCCGCGACAGGGGGCAACTAATGAAAAACTGTTTTTT. Encoded protein: CASSPRQGATNEKLFF. The genes are TRBV7-2 and TRBJ1-4, with TRBD1 matching 9 bases. Germline assignment: CDR1 SGHTA and CDR2 FQGNSA. V shed 5 bases and J 0 bases; nucleotides not matched to a gene: 4. The CDR3 consists of 16 residues.